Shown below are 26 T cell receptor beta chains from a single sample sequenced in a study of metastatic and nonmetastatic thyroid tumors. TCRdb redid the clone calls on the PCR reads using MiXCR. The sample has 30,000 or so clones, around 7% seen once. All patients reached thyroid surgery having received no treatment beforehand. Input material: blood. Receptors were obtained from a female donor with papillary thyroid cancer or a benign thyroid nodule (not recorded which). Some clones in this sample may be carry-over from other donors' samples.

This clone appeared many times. The CDR3 loop reads CASSTPGGGRYEQYF. The CDR3, as DNA: TGTGCCAGCAGTACCCCTGGGGGCGGCAGATACGAGCAGTACTTC. The rearrangement uses TRBV6-1 and TRBJ2-7, with D possibly matching TRBD1 (6 bases). This CDR3 is 15 amino acids long. Germline loops: CDR1 MNHNS, CDR2 SASEGT. V lost 5 bases and J 4 bases, leaving 18 bases between the germline ends.

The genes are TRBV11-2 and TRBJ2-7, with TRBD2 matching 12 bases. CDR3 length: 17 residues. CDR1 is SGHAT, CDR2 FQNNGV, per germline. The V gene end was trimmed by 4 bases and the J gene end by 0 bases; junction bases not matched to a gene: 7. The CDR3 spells CASSYLAGGDNSYEQYF. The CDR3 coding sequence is TGTGCCAGCAGCTACCTAGCGGGAGGGGACAACTCCTACGAGCAGTACTTC.

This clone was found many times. The CDR3 region is CASSLMAHTGELFF. The CDR3 region has the DNA TGTGCCAGCAGCTTAATGGCCCACACCGGGGAGCTGTTTTTT. The gene calls are TRBV7-3 and TRBJ2-2; D gene uncertain. This CDR3 spans 14 amino acids. CDR1 is SGHTA, CDR2 FQGTGA, per germline. The ends were cut back, 1 base at V and 3 bases at J, with 6 bases in the middle.

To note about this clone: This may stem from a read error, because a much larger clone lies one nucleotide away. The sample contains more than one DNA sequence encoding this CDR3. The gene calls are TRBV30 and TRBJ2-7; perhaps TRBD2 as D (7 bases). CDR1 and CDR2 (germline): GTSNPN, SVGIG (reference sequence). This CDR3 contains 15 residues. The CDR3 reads CAWSVGGPRSYEQYF. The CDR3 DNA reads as TGTGCTTGGAGTGTGGGGGGGCCCCGCTCCTACGAGCAGTACTTC.

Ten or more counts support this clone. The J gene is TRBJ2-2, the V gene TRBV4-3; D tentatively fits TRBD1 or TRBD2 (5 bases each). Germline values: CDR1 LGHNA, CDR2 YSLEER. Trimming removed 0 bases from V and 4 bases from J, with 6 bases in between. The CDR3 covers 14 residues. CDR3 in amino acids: CASSQERGTGELFF. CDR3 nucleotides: TGCGCCAGCAGCCAAGAGAGGGGCACCGGGGAGCTGTTTTTT.

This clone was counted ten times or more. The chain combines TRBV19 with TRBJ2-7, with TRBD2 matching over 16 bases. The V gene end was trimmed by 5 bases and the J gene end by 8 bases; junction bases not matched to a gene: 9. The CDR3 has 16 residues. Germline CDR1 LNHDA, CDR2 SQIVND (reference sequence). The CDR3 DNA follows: TGTGCCAGTAGTCTCCCCGGGACTAGCGGGAGGGCCAAGCAGTACTTC. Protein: CASSLPGTSGRAKQYF.

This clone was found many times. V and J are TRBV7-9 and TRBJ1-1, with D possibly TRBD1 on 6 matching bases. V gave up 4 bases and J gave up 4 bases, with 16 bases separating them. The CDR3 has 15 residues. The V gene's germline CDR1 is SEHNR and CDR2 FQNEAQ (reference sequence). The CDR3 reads CASSSSGGGPTEAFF. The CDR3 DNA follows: TGTGCCAGCAGCTCCTCAGGAGGGGGACCCACTGAAGCTTTCTTT.

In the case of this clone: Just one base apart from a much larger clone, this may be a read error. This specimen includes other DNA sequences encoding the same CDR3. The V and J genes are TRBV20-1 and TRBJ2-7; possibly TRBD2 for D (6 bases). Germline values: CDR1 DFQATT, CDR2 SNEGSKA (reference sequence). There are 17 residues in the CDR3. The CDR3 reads CSARDPFKRASSYEQYF. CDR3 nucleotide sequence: TGCAGTGCCAGAGATCCCTTCAAGCGGGCAAGCTCCTACGAGCAGTACTTC.

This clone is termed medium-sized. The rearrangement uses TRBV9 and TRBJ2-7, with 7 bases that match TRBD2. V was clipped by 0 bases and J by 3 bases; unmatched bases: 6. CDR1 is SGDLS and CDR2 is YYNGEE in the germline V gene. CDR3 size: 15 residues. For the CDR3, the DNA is TGTGCCAGCAGCGTAGAAGGCGGGGAGGGCTACGAGCAGTACTTC. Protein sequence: CASSVEGGEGYEQYF.

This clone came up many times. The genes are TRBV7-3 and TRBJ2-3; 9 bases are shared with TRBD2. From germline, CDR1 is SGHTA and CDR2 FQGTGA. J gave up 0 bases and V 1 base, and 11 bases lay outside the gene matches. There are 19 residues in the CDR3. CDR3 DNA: TGTGCCAGCAGCTTAAAACCCCCTGCTAGCGGGGTGAGCACAGATACGCAGTATTTT. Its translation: CASSLKPPASGVSTDTQYF.

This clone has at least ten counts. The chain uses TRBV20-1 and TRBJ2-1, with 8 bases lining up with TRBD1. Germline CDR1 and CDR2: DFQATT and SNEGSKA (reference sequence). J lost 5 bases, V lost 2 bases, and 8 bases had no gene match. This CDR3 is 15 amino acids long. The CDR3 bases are TGCAGTGCTAGATTTGACTACAGGGGGAACAATGAGCAGTTCTTC. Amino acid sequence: CSARFDYRGNNEQFF.

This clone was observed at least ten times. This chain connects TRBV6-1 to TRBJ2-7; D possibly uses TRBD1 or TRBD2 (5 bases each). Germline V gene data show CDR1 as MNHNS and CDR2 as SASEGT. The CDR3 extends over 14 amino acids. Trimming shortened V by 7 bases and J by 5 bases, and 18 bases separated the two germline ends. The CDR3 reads CASTHGAGTDEQYF. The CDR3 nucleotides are TGTGCCAGCACTCACGGGGCCGGGACCGACGAGCAGTACTTC.

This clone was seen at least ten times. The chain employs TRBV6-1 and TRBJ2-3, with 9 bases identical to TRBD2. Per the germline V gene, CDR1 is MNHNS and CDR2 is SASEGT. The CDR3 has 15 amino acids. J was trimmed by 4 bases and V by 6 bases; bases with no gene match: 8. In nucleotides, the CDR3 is TGTGCCAGCAGCCCCGCTAGCGGGGTCGCAGATACGCAGTATTTT. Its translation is CASSPASGVADTQYF.

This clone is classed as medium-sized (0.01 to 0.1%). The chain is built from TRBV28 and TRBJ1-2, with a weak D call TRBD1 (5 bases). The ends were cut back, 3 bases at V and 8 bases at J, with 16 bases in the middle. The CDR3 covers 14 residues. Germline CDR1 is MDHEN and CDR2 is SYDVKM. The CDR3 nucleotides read TGTGCCAGCAGTTTTTTGCGGGGGAGGCTAGGCTACACCTTC. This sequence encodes CASSFLRGRLGYTF.

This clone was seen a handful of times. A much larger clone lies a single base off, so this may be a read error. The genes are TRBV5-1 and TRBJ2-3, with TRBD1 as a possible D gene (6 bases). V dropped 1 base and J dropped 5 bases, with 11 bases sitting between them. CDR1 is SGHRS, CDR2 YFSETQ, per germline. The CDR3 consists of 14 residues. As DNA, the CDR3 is TGCGCCAGCAGCTTGTGGGGGCTGATAGATACGCAGTATTTT. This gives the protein CASSLWGLIDTQYF.

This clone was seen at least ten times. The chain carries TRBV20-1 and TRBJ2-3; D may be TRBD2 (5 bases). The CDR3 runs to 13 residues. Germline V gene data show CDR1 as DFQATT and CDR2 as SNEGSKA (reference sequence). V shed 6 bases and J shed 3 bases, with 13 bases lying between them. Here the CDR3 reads CSATPDFTDTQYF. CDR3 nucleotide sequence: TGCAGTGCCACTCCGGACTTTACAGATACGCAGTATTTT.

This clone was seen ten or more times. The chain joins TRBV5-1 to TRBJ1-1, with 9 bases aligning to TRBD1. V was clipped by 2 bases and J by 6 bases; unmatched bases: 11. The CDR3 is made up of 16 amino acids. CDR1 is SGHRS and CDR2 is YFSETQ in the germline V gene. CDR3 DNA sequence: TGCGCCAGCAGCTTCAGGACAGGGGCGACCGTGGCTGAAGCTTTCTTT. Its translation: CASSFRTGATVAEAFF.

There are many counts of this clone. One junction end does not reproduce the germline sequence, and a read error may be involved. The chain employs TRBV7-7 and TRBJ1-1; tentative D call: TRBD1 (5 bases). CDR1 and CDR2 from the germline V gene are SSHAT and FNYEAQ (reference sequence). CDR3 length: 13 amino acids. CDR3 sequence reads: CASSDSLNTEAFF. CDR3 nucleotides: TGTGCTAGCAGCGACAGTCTGAACACTGAAGCTTTCTTT.

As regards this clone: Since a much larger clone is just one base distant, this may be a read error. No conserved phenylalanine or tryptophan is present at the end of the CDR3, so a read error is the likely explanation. The CDR3 loop reads CATSRLFSGEYNEQFL. Here the CDR3 DNA reads TGTGCCACCAGCCGTCTCTTTAGCGGGGAGTACAATGAGCAGTTCCTC. V and J are TRBV15 and TRBJ2-1; 8 bases are a match to TRBD2. Germline values: CDR1 LNHNV, CDR2 YYDKDF (reference sequence). The CDR3 totals 16 residues. V lost 5 bases and J lost 4; bases outside the gene matches: 10.

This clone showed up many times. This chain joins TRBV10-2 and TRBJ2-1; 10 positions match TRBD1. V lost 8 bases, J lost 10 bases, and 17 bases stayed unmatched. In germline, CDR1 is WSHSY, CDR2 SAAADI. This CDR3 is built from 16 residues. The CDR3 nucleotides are TGCGCCAGCGGGGGGGGTAACCGGGACAGGGGTCGGGAGCAGTTCTTC. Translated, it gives CASGGGNRDRGREQFF.

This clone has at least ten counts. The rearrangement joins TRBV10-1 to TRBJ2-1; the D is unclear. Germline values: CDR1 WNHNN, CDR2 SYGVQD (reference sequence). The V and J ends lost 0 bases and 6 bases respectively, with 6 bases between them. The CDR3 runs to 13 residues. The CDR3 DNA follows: TGCGCCAGCAGTGAGTCTTGGTTCAATGAGCAGTTCTTC. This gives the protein CASSESWFNEQFF.

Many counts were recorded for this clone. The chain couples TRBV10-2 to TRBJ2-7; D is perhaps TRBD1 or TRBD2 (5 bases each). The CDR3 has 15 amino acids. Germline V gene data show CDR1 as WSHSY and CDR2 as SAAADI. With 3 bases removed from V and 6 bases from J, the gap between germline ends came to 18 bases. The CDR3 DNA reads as TGCGCCAGCAGTGAATATGGGACGGGACCCCTCGAGCAGTACTTC. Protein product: CASSEYGTGPLEQYF.

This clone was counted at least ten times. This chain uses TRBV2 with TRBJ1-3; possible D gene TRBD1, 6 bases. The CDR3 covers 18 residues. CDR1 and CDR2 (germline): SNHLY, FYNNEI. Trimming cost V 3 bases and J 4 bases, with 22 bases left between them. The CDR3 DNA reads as TGTGCCAGCAGTGACGTACAGGGCAAACCAAGAGGAGGAAACACCATATATTTT. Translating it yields CASSDVQGKPRGGNTIYF.

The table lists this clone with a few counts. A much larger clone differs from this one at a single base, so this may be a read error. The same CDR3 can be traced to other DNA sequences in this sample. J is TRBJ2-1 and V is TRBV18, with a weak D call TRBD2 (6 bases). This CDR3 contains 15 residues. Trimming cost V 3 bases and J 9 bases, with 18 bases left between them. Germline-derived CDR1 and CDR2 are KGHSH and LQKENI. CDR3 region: CASSPGGHQDGEQFF. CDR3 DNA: TGTGCCAGCTCACCGGGGGGTCATCAGGACGGTGAGCAGTTCTTC.

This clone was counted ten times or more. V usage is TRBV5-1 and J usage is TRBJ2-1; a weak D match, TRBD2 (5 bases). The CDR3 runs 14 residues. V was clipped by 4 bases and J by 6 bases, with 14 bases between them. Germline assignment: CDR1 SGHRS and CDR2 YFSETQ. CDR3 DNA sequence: TGCGCCAGCAGCCTCAACAGAGGGATCAATGAGCAGTTCTTC. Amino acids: CASSLNRGINEQFF. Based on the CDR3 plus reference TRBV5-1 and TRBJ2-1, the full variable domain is KAGVTQTPRYLIKTRGQQVTLSCSPISGHRSVSWYQQTPGQGLQFLFEYFSETQRNKGNFPGRFSGRQFSNSRSEMNVSTLELGDSALYLCASSLNRGINEQFFGPGTRLTVL.

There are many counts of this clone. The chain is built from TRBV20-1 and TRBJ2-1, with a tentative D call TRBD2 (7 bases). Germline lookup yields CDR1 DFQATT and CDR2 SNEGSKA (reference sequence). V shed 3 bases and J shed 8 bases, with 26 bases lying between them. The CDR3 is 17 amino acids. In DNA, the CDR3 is TGCAGTGCTAGGGAACTAGATGGGAGGGTAAGGGGGGATGAGCAGTTCTTC. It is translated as CSARELDGRVRGDEQFF.